This T cell receptor beta chain was found in a study of blood T cell repertoires in COVID-19. About the research overall: Donors in the United States, Italy and Spain gave samples during acute or convalescent COVID-19.

This CDR3 has 14 amino acids. CDR1 and CDR2 (germline): LNHDA, SQIVND (reference sequence). Trimming cost V 5 bases and J 0 bases, with 10 bases left between them. Clones were read by immunoSEQ multiplex PCR, and TCRdb kept only the in-frame ones, dropping some. The sample yields about 82,000 clones, approximately 86% seen once. The sample comprised peripheral blood. The rearrangement joins TRBV19 to TRBJ1-1; D remains unclear. This clonotype was obtained from an elderly man with active or convalescent COVID-19. The CDR3 region has the DNA TGTGCCAGTAGTGACTATTCCATGAACACTGAAGCTTTCTTT. Protein sequence: CASSDYSMNTEAFF.